The present TCR beta chain was sequenced within a study of OX40 agonist ivuxolimab in advanced cancers. Across the study: The patients got ivuxolimab, which is an agonistic anti-OX40 (CD134) antibody. General observations from the study: CD4+ and CD8+ T cells in blood underwent clonal expansion by week 6 at 0.1 to 3.0 mg/kg. The study found that CD8+ T cells averaged more expanded clones than CD4+.

TCRdb's copy holds only in-frame clones and misses some; the assay was immunoSEQ multiplex PCR. Altogether roughly 86,000 clones are present, 80% to 95% being singletons, with the ten largest covering 1% to 1.3%. CDR3 length equals 13 residues. Germline assignment: CDR1 SGHDT and CDR2 YYEEEE. V was clipped by 5 bases and J by 5 bases, with 13 bases between them. As concerns this clone: The antigen is not known.

The chain uses TRBV5-6 and TRBJ1-1; D remains unclear. This receptor was obtained from an adult with an advanced solid tumor such as melanoma, head and neck, liver or kidney cancer. Here the sequenced sample was CD4+ or CD8+ T cells sorted from blood, taken in a trial of the OX40 agonist ivuxolimab. The CDR3 loop reads CASRNNPGTEAFF. CDR3 nucleotide sequence: TGTGCCAGCAGAAACAACCCGGGTACTGAAGCTTTCTTT.